These 24 T cell receptor beta chains were all obtained from the same sample, sequenced in a study of cytomegalovirus exposure and HLA in healthy donors. Primers included in the PCR were 60 Vbeta and 13 Jbeta primers. Repertoires were generated with immunoSEQ multiplex PCR, while TCRdb's copy carries only in-frame clones and drops some. This sample has some 170,000 clones, with 65% to 80% found just once. Sequenced material: PBMCs. All receptors come from a young man in good health and CMV-seropositive.

The CDR3 loop reads CASNPQGHPDTEAFF. CDR3 bases: TGTGCCAGCAACCCCCAAGGACATCCCGACACTGAAGCTTTCTTT. This sequence joins TRBV2 and TRBJ1-1; a weak D match, TRBD1 (5 bases). The CDR3 extends over 15 amino acids. Germline assignment: CDR1 SNHLY and CDR2 FYNNEI. V dropped 7 bases and J dropped 3 bases, with 18 bases sitting between them. The whole variable domain, filled in from reference TRBV2 and TRBJ1-1, reads EPEVTQTPSHQVTQMGQEVILRCVPISNHLYFYWYRQILGQKVEFLVSFYNNEISEKSEIFDDQFSVERPDGSNFTLKIRSTKLEDSAMYFCASNPQGHPDTEAFFGQGTRLTVV.

This clone was recorded a few times. The chain has TRBV7-9 and TRBJ2-6; TRBD1 is a possible D gene (6 bases). The CDR3 consists of 15 residues. CDR1 and CDR2 (germline): SEHNR, FQNEAQ (reference sequence). V lost 5 bases to trimming and J lost 0 bases, with 8 bases between them. The DNA of the CDR3 is TGTGCCAGCAGCGGGACACCCTCTGGGGCCAACGTCCTGACTTTC. Translated: CASSGTPSGANVLTF. The variable domain in full, with the rest retrieved from reference TRBV7-9 and TRBJ2-6, is DTGVSQNPRHKITKRGQNVTFRCDPISEHNRLYWYRQTLGQGPEFLTYFQNEAQLEKSRLLSDRFSAERPKGSFSTLEIQRTEQGDSAMYLCASSGTPSGANVLTFGAGSRLTVL.

The chain is built from TRBV10-3 and TRBJ1-1; tentatively, D is TRBD1 (5 bases). Trimming took off 10 bases at V and 4 bases at J, with 13 bases between the two ends. Germline CDR1 and CDR2: ENHRY and SYGVKD. The CDR3 sequence is 12 residues long. CDR3 sequence reads: CASNTGVTEAFF. The CDR3, as DNA: TGTGCCAGTAACACAGGCGTCACTGAAGCTTTCTTT.

The chain uses TRBV5-6 and TRBJ2-3; no clear D. V lost 0 bases to trimming and J lost 7 bases, with 6 bases between them. The CDR3 loop spans 12 amino acids. Germline assignment: CDR1 SGHDT and CDR2 YYEEEE. The CDR3 coding sequence is TGTGCCAGCAGCTTGGGGGCATATACGCAGTATTTT. It specifies CASSLGAYTQYF.

This clone appeared many times. The CDR3 region is CASSTGTSGSYEQYV. The CDR3 DNA sequence: TGTGCCAGCAGTACCGGGACTAGCGGGAGTTACGAGCAGTACGTC. The genes are TRBV6-1 and TRBJ2-7, with 14 bases fitting TRBD2. The germline CDR1 and CDR2 sequences are MNHNS and SASEGT. The CDR3 is 15 residues long. J lost 4 bases, V lost 5 bases, and 4 bases had no gene match.

This clone was counted a few times. Written as DNA, the CDR3 is TGTGCCAGCAGTGATTCGGGGGATGAAGCTTTCTTT. Translation: CASSDSGDEAFF. The chain links TRBV2 to TRBJ1-1, with D maybe TRBD1 (5 bases). Trimming shortened V by 3 bases and J by 7 bases, and 9 bases separated the two germline ends. The CDR3 loop spans 12 amino acids. Germline CDR1 SNHLY, CDR2 FYNNEI.

Worth noting for this clone: Different DNA sequences within this sample yield the same CDR3. The chain joins TRBV6-1 to TRBJ1-1; unclear D gene. CDR3 size: 13 residues. The V gene's germline CDR1 is MNHNS and CDR2 SASEGT. The V and J ends lost 6 bases and 0 bases respectively, with 8 bases between them. The CDR3 DNA follows: TGTGCCAGCAGCCCACTAATGAACACTGAAGCTTTCTTT. Protein product: CASSPLMNTEAFF.

This chain links TRBV7-2 with TRBJ2-7, with 9 bases that match TRBD2. The CDR3 is made up of 15 amino acids. With V trimmed by 3 bases and J by 2 bases, 5 bases remained unmatched. Germline loops: CDR1 SGHTA, CDR2 FQGNSA. The CDR3 is CASSLDSSGTYEQYV. DNA for the CDR3: TGTGCCAGCAGCTTGGACTCTAGCGGGACCTACGAGCAGTACGTC.

The chain links TRBV7-9 to TRBJ1-1; D gene uncertain. This CDR3 comprises 12 residues. Deletions cut 1 base from V and 6 bases from J, with 6 bases between. Germline V lookup: CDR1 SEHNR, CDR2 FQNEAQ (reference sequence). CDR3 in DNA: TGTGCCAGCAGCTTAGATTCATCTGAAGCTTTCTTT. Translated: CASSLDSSEAFF.

V and J are TRBV27 and TRBJ2-2; the D gene is possibly TRBD1 (5 bases). Germline V lookup: CDR1 MNHEY, CDR2 SMNVEV (reference sequence). The CDR3 covers 13 residues. V lost 3 bases to trimming and J lost 7 bases, with 9 bases between them. The CDR3 spells CASSFAGFGELFF. DNA of the CDR3: TGTGCCAGCAGTTTCGCAGGGTTCGGGGAGCTGTTTTTT.

Here the CDR3 reads CASSESGSTYEQYV. As DNA, the CDR3 is TGCGCCAGCAGTGAGTCGGGCAGCACATACGAGCAGTACGTC. The V gene is TRBV10-1, the J gene TRBJ2-7; the D is unclear. Germline CDR1 and CDR2: WNHNN and SYGVQD (reference sequence). The CDR3 length is 14 residues. The V gene lost 0 bases and the J gene lost 4 bases, with 10 bases spanning the gap.

The chain recombines TRBV27 with TRBJ1-1, with D unclear. Germline V gene data show CDR1 as MNHEY and CDR2 as SMNVEV (reference sequence). The V gene lost 0 bases and the J gene lost 4 bases, with 9 bases spanning the gap. The CDR3 covers 14 residues. The CDR3 reads CASSLSSGGTEAFF. The CDR3 DNA reads TGTGCCAGCAGTTTATCGTCTGGAGGCACTGAAGCTTTCTTT.

The genes are TRBV7-2 and TRBJ2-1; TRBD1 agrees at 7 bases. With 5 bases clipped from V and 2 bases from J, the junction kept 6 bases outside the gene matches. The CDR3 is made up of 15 amino acids. Per the germline V gene, CDR1 is SGHTA and CDR2 is FQGNSA. CDR3 protein: CASSARQGTYNEQFF. CDR3 in DNA: TGTGCCAGCAGCGCCCGACAGGGCACCTACAATGAGCAGTTCTTC.

This chain links TRBV6-1 with TRBJ1-1, with TRBD1 as a possible D gene (5 bases). The CDR3 is 17 amino acids. CDR1 and CDR2 (germline): MNHNS, SASEGT. Trimming took 1 base from V and 0 from J, leaving 15 bases between them. CDR3 sequence (DNA): TGTGCCAGCAGTGAAGAGGTGGGCAGGGCGCTGAACACTGAAGCTTTCTTT. Its protein product is CASSEEVGRALNTEAFF.

The rearrangement uses TRBV5-6 and TRBJ2-2; D possibly corresponds to TRBD1 (6 bases). V lost 1 base and J 4 bases, leaving 11 bases between the germline ends. The CDR3 is 15 amino acids. The germline V gene has CDR1 SGHDT and CDR2 YYEEEE. This CDR3 is CASSLNRVGTGELFF. The CDR3 coding sequence is TGTGCCAGCAGCTTGAACAGGGTGGGCACCGGGGAGCTGTTTTTT.

CDR3 protein: CASSQEGGTPYTF. For the CDR3, the DNA is TGTGCCAGCAGCCAAGAGGGCGGGACGCCTTACACCTTC. The chain carries TRBV4-2 and TRBJ1-2; tentative D call: TRBD1 (5 bases). The V end lost 0 bases, the J end lost 11 bases, and 13 bases lay between the germline ends. The CDR3 is 13 amino acids. The germline V gene has CDR1 LGHNA and CDR2 YNFKEQ.

V and J are TRBV19 and TRBJ1-1, with 7 bases matching TRBD1. The CDR3 has 15 amino acids. V trimming: 6 bases; J trimming: 7 bases; junction bases outside the gene matches: 14. Germline V gene data show CDR1 as LNHDA and CDR2 as SQIVND (reference sequence). DNA of the CDR3: TGTGCCAGTAGCCCAGGCCAACAGGGGACCCTTGAAGCTTTCTTT. Its translation is CASSPGQQGTLEAFF.

The rearrangement uses TRBV7-6 and TRBJ2-5; the match to TRBD1 covers 9 bases. J gave up 1 base and V 2 bases, and 5 bases lay outside the gene matches. The CDR3 runs 16 residues. Germline V gene sequence: CDR1 SGHVS, CDR2 FNYEAQ. CDR3 residues: CASSLPGQGGQETQYF. Here the CDR3 DNA reads TGTGCCAGCAGCTTACCGGGACAGGGTGGCCAAGAGACCCAGTACTTC.

V is TRBV2 and J is TRBJ2-3; weak D call: TRBD2 (6 bases). Germline values: CDR1 SNHLY, CDR2 FYNNEI. The V end lost 2 bases, the J end lost 0 bases, and 9 bases lay between the germline ends. CDR3 length: 15 amino acids. Written as DNA, the CDR3 is TGTGCCAGCAGTGAATGGACTAAGAGCACAGATACGCAGTATTTT. Amino acid sequence: CASSEWTKSTDTQYF.

This chain uses TRBV2 with TRBJ1-6; maybe TRBD1 (5 bases). The germline CDR1 and CDR2 sequences are SNHLY and FYNNEI. This CDR3 comprises 15 residues. The V and J ends lost 2 bases and 6 bases respectively, with 11 bases between them. DNA of the CDR3: TGTGCCAGCAGTGAAAATCATGGGGCTAATTCACCCCTCCACTTT. It codes for CASSENHGANSPLHF.

The chain recombines TRBV28 with TRBJ1-4; no reliable D call. The V and J ends lost 8 bases and 10 bases respectively, with 11 bases between them. The CDR3 consists of 11 residues. Germline lookup yields CDR1 MDHEN and CDR2 SYDVKM. The CDR3 DNA reads TGTGCCAGCTCCCGGGAGGGAAAACTGTTTTTT. As protein: CASSREGKLFF.

The rearrangement joins TRBV6-1 to TRBJ1-4; 9 positions agree with TRBD1. Germline assignment: CDR1 MNHNS and CDR2 SASEGT. There are 15 residues in the CDR3. The V segment lost 2 bases and the J segment 9 bases; nucleotides outside the gene matches: 7. CDR3 DNA: TGTGCCAGCAGTGAATTCGGGACAGGGCGTCAAAAACTGTTTTTT. Its protein is CASSEFGTGRQKLFF.

This chain connects TRBV19 to TRBJ1-5, with a tentative D call TRBD1 (6 bases). The CDR3 spans 15 residues. Germline V lookup: CDR1 LNHDA, CDR2 SQIVND (reference sequence). V lost 5 bases and J 0 bases, leaving 11 bases between the germline ends. The DNA of the CDR3 is TGTGCCAGTAGTCCCCAGGGGAATAGCAATCAGCCCCAGCATTTT. It is translated as CASSPQGNSNQPQHF.

The gene calls are TRBV7-8 and TRBJ2-1; possible D gene TRBD1, 8 bases. V lost 8 bases and J lost 3, with 17 bases in between. There are 15 residues in the CDR3. CDR1 and CDR2 from the germline V gene are SGHVS and FQNEAQ. The CDR3 DNA reads as TGTGCCAGCCTCAGGGGGCTAGCGGACTACAATGAGCAGTTCTTC. This codes for CASLRGLADYNEQFF.